This TCR beta chain was sequenced during a study of beta chain features in type 1 diabetes. Study observations and caveats: Moderately but significantly shorter TCRB CDR3s were found in Type 1 diabetes patients in all four CD4+ subsets. TCRB repertoires of naive, central memory and Treg cells appeared more similar among patients than among healthy donors. Shorter templates might be favored by PCR, and equally so in patients and in controls. Any role of HLA type in TCRB rearrangement remained unresolved here.

Populations obtained by sorting all exceeded 98% purity. Reverse transcribing all isolated RNA meant expressed TCRB transcripts were sequenced. Clones were read by immunoSEQ multiplex PCR, and TCRdb kept only the in-frame ones, dropping some. In the table there are 100,000 to 150,000 clones, around 9% of which are singletons. In germline, CDR1 is GTSNPN, CDR2 SVGIG (reference sequence). The CDR3 contains 15 residues. V dropped 3 bases and J dropped 4; count of bases not matched to a gene: 9. This clone has a handful of counts. Its antigen remains unidentified. The sequence derives from a young man with type 1 diabetes. The rearrangement joins TRBV30 to TRBJ1-1; 9 bases are a match to TRBD1. The sample taken for sequencing was central memory CD4+ T cells from blood. In DNA, the CDR3 is TGTGCCTGGAGACGTCCCGGGACAGGGATCACTGAAGCTTTCTTT. As protein: CAWRRPGTGITEAFF.